The rows below give T cell receptor beta chains drawn from one sample of a study of blood T cell repertoires in COVID-19. Assay: immunoSEQ multiplex PCR; the TCRdb copy retains only in-frame clones and omits some. The sample carries roughly 220,000 clones, around 87% recorded once. Sequences were obtained from PBMCs or T cells enriched from blood (not recorded which). The receptors here all came from a man aged 25-40 years who had been exposed to COVID-19. The CDR3 runs from the conserved cysteine through the conserved F or W. The order of the fields is D gene, clone size, J gene, CDR3 length, V gene, CDR3 DNA, CDR3 protein. A D gene is named only where the DNA matches it firmly. Expanded clones get a size class; other rows say once, few or many, or leave the size out.

TRBD1	NA	TRBJ1-6	13	TRBV6-5	TGTGCCAGCTTGGGACAGGGTATCTCACCCCTCCACTTT	CASLGQGISPLHF
NA	NA	TRBJ1-2	14	TRBV10-3	TGTGCCATCACCCCTTCGACAGCCTTCTATGGCTACACCTTC	CAITPSTAFYGYTF
TRBD1	NA	TRBJ1-5	18	TRBV6-6	TGTGCCAGCAGTCCCGGGACAGGGTCGATTTTTGTAAATCAGCCCCAGCATTTT	CASSPGTGSIFVNQPQHF
NA	NA	TRBJ2-7	14	TRBV15	TGTGCCACCAGCCGCACCGGGACACTGTACGAGCAGTACTTC	CATSRTGTLYEQYF
TRBD2	few	TRBJ2-5	17	TRBV4-1	TGCGCCAGCAGCCCGTATCAAGCGGGGGGGCTCCGAGAGACCCAGTACTTC	CASSPYQAGGLRETQYF
NA	NA	TRBJ1-5	12	TRBV6-5	TGTGCCAGCAGGGAGGGCAATCAGCCCCAGCATTTT	CASREGNQPQHF
NA	few	TRBJ1-2	16	TRBV7-9	TGTGCCAGCAGCTTATTGGGCGGCCTAGCGAACTATGGCTACACCTTC	CASSLLGGLANYGYTF
NA	NA	TRBJ2-2	17	TRBV5-1	TGCGCCAGCAGCTTGGTTCGGGGTGGAGAAACTACCGGGGAGCTGTTTTTT	CASSLVRGGETTGELFF
NA	NA	TRBJ2-4	15	TRBV2	TGTGCCAGCAGTGAACAGCAGGCGGGCAAAAACATTCAGTACTTC	CASSEQQAGKNIQYF
TRBD2	NA	TRBJ2-3	15	TRBV7-6	TGTGCCAGCAGCCCCAGCGGGGGGGGCACAGATACGCAGTATTTT	CASSPSGGGTDTQYF
TRBD1	NA	TRBJ2-7	15	TRBV28	TGTGCCAGCAGACCTCGGACAGGGTGGCCCTACGAGCAGTACTTC	CASRPRTGWPYEQYF
NA	NA	TRBJ1-6	14	TRBV30	TGTGCCTGGAGAACCGAGACAGATAATTCACCCCTCCACTTT	CAWRTETDNSPLHF
NA	NA	TRBJ2-7	15	TRBV12-2	TGTGCAAGTCGCTCACCCAGACAGGGGATGGGCGAGCAGTACTTC	CASRSPRQGMGEQYF
TRBD1	NA	TRBJ1-5	15	TRBV6-5	TGTGCCAGCGCTGAGGACAGGTCCGACAATCAGCCCCAGCATTTT	CASAEDRSDNQPQHF
TRBD2	NA	TRBJ2-3	14	TRBV19	TGTGCCAGTAGTCGCCTAGCGGGGACAGATACGCAGTATTTT	CASSRLAGTDTQYF
NA	NA	TRBJ2-7	15	TRBV7-9	TGTGCCAGCAGCCAAGGGCCGGGCAGGGCTTACGAGCAGTACTTC	CASSQGPGRAYEQYF
NA	NA	TRBJ2-2	14	TRBV5-4	TGTGCCAGCAGCTCGAACCGGTCCCCCGGGGAGCTGTTTTTT	CASSSNRSPGELFF
TRBD2	NA	TRBJ2-4	16	TRBV19	TGTGCCAGTATGGAAACAGGGAGGATAGCGGGGAACATTCAGTACTTC	CASMETGRIAGNIQYF
NA	NA	TRBJ1-3	17	TRBV4-3	TGCGCCAGCAGCCAGTCCGAAGCGGGGAAGTCTGGAAACACCATATATTTT	CASSQSEAGKSGNTIYF
TRBD1	NA	TRBJ2-1	12	TRBV2	TGTGCCAGCAGTCCGACAGGGAGTGAGCAGTTCTTC	CASSPTGSEQFF
NA	NA	TRBJ2-1	15	TRBV5-1	TGCGCCAGCAGCTTGCAAGGGGGCTCCTACAATGAGCAGTTCTTC	CASSLQGGSYNEQFF
TRBD1	NA	TRBJ1-5	16	TRBV4-1	TGCGCCAGCAGCCCGCAACGACAGGGACGGAGTCAGCCCCAGCATTTT	CASSPQRQGRSQPQHF
TRBD1	NA	TRBJ2-5	15	TRBV5-5	TGTGCCAGCAGCTTCCGGCAGGGGGTTGAAGAGACCCAGTACTTC	CASSFRQGVEETQYF
NA	NA	TRBJ1-2	14	TRBV15	TGTGCCACCAGCAGAGATCAGGGAAACTATGGCTACACCTTC	CATSRDQGNYGYTF
TRBD2	NA	TRBJ2-3	14	TRBV4-2	TGTGCCAGCAGCAAAGGGGACTACACAGATACGCAGTATTTT	CASSKGDYTDTQYF
TRBD1	NA	TRBJ1-6	14	TRBV9	TGTGCCAGCAGCCTAGACAGGGGTAATTCACCCCTCCACTTT	CASSLDRGNSPLHF
TRBD2	once	TRBJ2-1	16	TRBV4-2	TGTGCCAGCAGCCGAGGACTAGCGGGGGGGCGTATTGAGCAGTTCTTC	CASSRGLAGGRIEQFF
TRBD1	NA	TRBJ1-2	15	TRBV5-4	TGTGCCAGCAGCCCTAAAGGACAGGGGGCGGGTGGCTACACCTTC	CASSPKGQGAGGYTF
NA	NA	TRBJ2-7	13	TRBV11-1	TGTGCCAGCAGCTTAGCGGGGACTTACGAGCAGTACTTC	CASSLAGTYEQYF
TRBD1	NA	TRBJ1-1	15	TRBV6-1	TGTGCCAGCAGTGAGAGGACAGGGACGAACACTGAAGCTTTCTTT	CASSERTGTNTEAFF
NA	NA	TRBJ2-5	18	TRBV15	TGTGCCACCAGCAGAGATCTTGAAGGACGACTCCAGGGAGAGACCCAGTACTTC	CATSRDLEGRLQGETQYF
TRBD2	NA	TRBJ2-5	13	TRBV5-1	TGCGCCAGCAGCGTAAGCGGGGAAGAGACCCAGTACTTC	CASSVSGEETQYF
NA	NA	TRBJ2-3	13	TRBV12-3/TRBV12-4	TGTGCCAGCAGCCGGGGGGCCCGAGATACGCAGTATTTT	CASSRGARDTQYF
NA	NA	TRBJ1-1	13	TRBV7-3	TGTGCCAGCAGCCGTCGGGGTGACACTGAAGCTTTCTTT	CASSRRGDTEAFF
NA	NA	TRBJ2-3	15	TRBV7-7	TGTGCCAGCTCCGCTTTGGGGGGAGGCACAGATACGCAGTATTTT	CASSALGGGTDTQYF
NA	NA	TRBJ1-2	12	TRBV3-1/TRBV3-2	TGTGCCAGCAGCCGAGGGGACAATGGCTACACCTTC	CASSRGDNGYTF